This TCR beta chain originates from a study of CD4+ T cells in melanoma. The study, taken as a whole, reports: CD8+ T cell, macrophage and B cell function reportedly correlated with neoantigen-specific CD4+ T cells.

Per germline, CDR1 MNHNY and CDR2 SVGAGI (reference sequence). The V end lost 5 bases, the J end lost 3 bases, and 11 bases lay between the germline ends. The CDR3 is 13 amino acids. Remarks on this clone: As yet, its antigen is unknown.

Assay used: immunoSEQ multiplex PCR; TCRdb lists only in-frame clones, some missing. Of over 9,000 clones listed, approximately 72% were seen once; the top ten hold 8.9%. The TCR comes from a human donor with melanoma. The sequenced sample consisted of cells from a culture (not recorded whether cultured in vitro). The chain employs TRBV6-6 and TRBJ2-7; D remains ambiguous. CDR3 sequence reads: CASSPGRSYEQYF. The CDR3 DNA sequence: TGTGCCAGCAGTCCCGGACGTAGCTACGAGCAGTACTTC.